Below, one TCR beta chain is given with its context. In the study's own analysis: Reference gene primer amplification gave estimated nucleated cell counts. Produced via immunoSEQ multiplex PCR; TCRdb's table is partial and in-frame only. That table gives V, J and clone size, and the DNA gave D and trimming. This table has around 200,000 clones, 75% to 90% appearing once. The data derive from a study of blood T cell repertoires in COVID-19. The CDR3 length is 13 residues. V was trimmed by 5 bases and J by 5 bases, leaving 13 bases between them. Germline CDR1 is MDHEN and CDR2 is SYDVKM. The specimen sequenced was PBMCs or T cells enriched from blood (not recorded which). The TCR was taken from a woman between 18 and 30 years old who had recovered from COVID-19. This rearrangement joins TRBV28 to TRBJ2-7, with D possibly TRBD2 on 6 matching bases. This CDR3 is CASSPGSTHEQYF. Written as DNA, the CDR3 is TGTGCCAGCAGTCCCGGGAGTACTCACGAGCAGTACTTC.